This TCR beta chain was sequenced in a study of cytomegalovirus exposure and HLA in healthy donors. The PCR ran on 60 Vbeta and 13 Jbeta primers. The assay was immunoSEQ multiplex PCR, and TCRdb's table has in-frame clones only and misses some. The sample carries some 120,000 clones, more than 75% recorded once. Sequenced sample: PBMCs. The receptor comes from a man younger than 30 in good health and CMV-seronegative.

Here the CDR3 reads CASSPLVASGGYNEQFF. The CDR3 coding sequence is TGTGCCAGCAGCCCCCTAGTAGCTAGCGGGGGGTACAATGAGCAGTTCTTC. The V and J genes are TRBV7-6 and TRBJ2-1, with 11 bases fitting TRBD2. Unmatched junction bases numbered 10, after V lost 5 bases and J lost 4 bases. Germline CDR1 and CDR2: SGHVS and FNYEAQ. The CDR3 has 17 residues. The full variable domain, in which reference TRBV7-6 and TRBJ2-1 provide the parts outside the CDR3, is GAGVSQSPRYKVTKRGQDVALRCDPISGHVSLYWYRQALGQGPEFLTYFNYEAQQDKSGLPNDRFSAERPEGSISTLTIQRTEQRDSAMYRCASSPLVASGGYNEQFFGPGTRLTVL.